This TCR beta chain comes out of a study of blood T cells in healthy people across ages. Study background: There was about one barcoded beta molecule captured by template switching per two T cells.

The CDR3 is 15 residues long. V dropped 5 bases and J dropped 4; count of bases not matched to a gene: 8. Germline CDR1 and CDR2: ENHRY and SYGVKD. The authors ran a second PCR of roughly 6 to 12 cycles using a sample-barcoded 5' primer and a J-beta primer mix. Every sample returned 2.5 million or more CDR3-containing paired-end reads. TCRdb processed the 5' RACE reads anew with MiXCR; each CDR3 protein has one entry. The table shows about 900,000 distinct CDR3 sequences, with around 68% occurring only once. Total RNA, at least 6 micrograms per sample, was extracted from PBMCs. The clonotype was recovered from a man aged 25-45 years in good health. Material: blood. This sequence joins TRBV10-3 and TRBJ2-1; 7 bases map to TRBD1. The DNA for the CDR3 is TGTGCCATCAGTACAGACAGGGAATTATACAATGAGCAGTTCTTC. Translation: CAISTDRELYNEQFF.